Included here is one T cell receptor beta chain sequence, with context. CDR1 is MDHEN and CDR2 is SYDVKM in the germline V gene. Trimming stripped 3 bases from V and 7 bases from J, with 12 bases between. The CDR3 covers 14 residues. In the authors' methods: Amplification of reference gene primers provided the estimated nucleated cell counts. Method: immunoSEQ multiplex PCR; TCRdb's copy keeps in-frame clones and lacks some. V and J calls and clone size are given by that table; D and trimming were obtained from the DNA. The sample contains hundreds of thousands of clones, more than 75% of which appear only once. This record comes from a study of blood T cell repertoires in COVID-19. In the study overall: Collection of acute and convalescent COVID-19 samples took place in the United States, Italy and Spain. In each case, the material was cDNA or gDNA derived from T cells, B-cell-depleted T cells, or PBMCs.

This clonotype originated in a woman in her 30s who had recovered from COVID-19. Sequenced material: peripheral blood. The chain employs TRBV28 and TRBJ1-4, with a tentative D call TRBD1 (5 bases). For the CDR3, the DNA is TGTGCCAGCAGTTTGTCGGGGAGGGGTGAAAAACTGTTTTTT. This gives the protein CASSLSGRGEKLFF.